This TCR beta chain was observed in a study of OX40 agonist ivuxolimab in advanced cancers. Study-level background: Dose-escalation patients had hepatocellular carcinoma, melanoma, renal cell or head and neck cancer. With a range of roughly 23 to 79, age averaged approximately 60 years, and 65% to 90% were male.

Broader study findings: A proportion of nonresponders additionally exhibited low normalized T-cell clonal expansion.

Clones were sequenced by immunoSEQ multiplex PCR, and TCRdb holds only the in-frame ones, with some missing. The sample lists 20,000 to 25,000 clones, 88% occurring once. A remark on this clone: Its cognate antigen is unknown.

The input for sequencing was CD4+ or CD8+ T cells sorted from blood, taken in a trial of the OX40 agonist ivuxolimab. This clonotype originated in an adult with an advanced solid tumor such as melanoma, head and neck, liver or kidney cancer.

CDR3 protein: CASSLGQDPYEQYF. CDR3 nucleotides: TGTGCCAGCAGCTTGGGACAGGACCCCTACGAGCAGTACTTC. This sequence joins TRBV5-4 and TRBJ2-7, with D possibly being TRBD1 (6 bases). Germline CDR1 SGHNT, CDR2 YYREEE (reference sequence). V shed 0 bases and J shed 2 bases, with 9 bases lying between them. The CDR3 length is 14 residues.